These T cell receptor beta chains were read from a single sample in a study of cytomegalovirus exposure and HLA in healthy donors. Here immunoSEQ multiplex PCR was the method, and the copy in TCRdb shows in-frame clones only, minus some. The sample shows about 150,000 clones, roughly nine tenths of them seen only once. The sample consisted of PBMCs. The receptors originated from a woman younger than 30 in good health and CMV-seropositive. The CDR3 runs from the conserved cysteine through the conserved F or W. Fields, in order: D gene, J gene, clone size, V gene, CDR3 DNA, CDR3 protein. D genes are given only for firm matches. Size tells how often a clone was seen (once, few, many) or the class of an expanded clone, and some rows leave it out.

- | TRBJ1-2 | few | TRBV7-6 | TGTGCCAGCAGCGACTGGGGGGGGACGGATGGCTACACCTTC | CASSDWGGTDGYTF
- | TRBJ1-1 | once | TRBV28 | TGTGCCAGCAGCCCACAGGTTCCCACTGAAGCTTTCTTT | CASSPQVPTEAFF
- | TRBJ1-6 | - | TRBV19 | TGTGCCAGTAGTACAGGGGAGAGGTCCTATAATTCACCCCTCCACTTT | CASSTGERSYNSPLHF
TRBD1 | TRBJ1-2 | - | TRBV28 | TGTGCCAGCGCAACCCGGAGGGACAGGGGGAACTATGGCTACACCTTC | CASATRRDRGNYGYTF
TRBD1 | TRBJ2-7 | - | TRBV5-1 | TGCGCCAGCAGCCACACCGGGACAGGGGGCTACGAGCAGTACTTC | CASSHTGTGGYEQYF
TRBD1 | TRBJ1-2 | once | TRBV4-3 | TGCGCCAGCAGCCTGGACAGGCAAGCTAACTATGGCTACACCTTC | CASSLDRQANYGYTF
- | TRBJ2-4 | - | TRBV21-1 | TGTGCCAGCAGTGGACAGGGGCGAGCCAAAAACATTCAGTACTTC | CASSGQGRAKNIQYF
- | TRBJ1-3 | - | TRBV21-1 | TGTGCCAGCAGCAAAAGTGATCGGGGACTCAGCCGAAACACCATATATTTT | CASSKSDRGLSRNTIYF
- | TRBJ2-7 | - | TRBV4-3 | TGCGCCAGCAGCCAAGAGTGGCAGTCTTCCTACGAGCAGTACTTC | CASSQEWQSSYEQYF
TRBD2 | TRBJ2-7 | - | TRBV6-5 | TGTGCCAGCAGTTACTCGCGACCCACTAGCGGCTACGAGCAGTACTTC | CASSYSRPTSGYEQYF
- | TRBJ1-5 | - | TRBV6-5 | TGTGCCAGCAGGCGGGGGGGCGGGAGCAATCAGCCCCAGCATTTT | CASRRGGGSNQPQHF
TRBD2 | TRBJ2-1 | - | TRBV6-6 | TGTGCCAGCAGTCTCCTAGCGGGGGGGTACAATGAGCAGTTCTTC | CASSLLAGGYNEQFF
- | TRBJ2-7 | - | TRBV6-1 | TGTGCCAGCAATTTGGCCCCCTCCTACGAGCAGTACTTC | CASNLAPSYEQYF
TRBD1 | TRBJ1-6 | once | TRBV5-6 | TGTGCCAGCAGCCCCCCGGGACAGTATAATTCACCCCTCCACTTT | CASSPPGQYNSPLHF
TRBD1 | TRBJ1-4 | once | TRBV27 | TGTGCCAGCAGTTTACAAGCGACAGGGGTCAGTGAAAAACTGTTTTTT | CASSLQATGVSEKLFF
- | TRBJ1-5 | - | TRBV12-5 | TGTGCTAGTGGTTTGGGGGCGGGAATATTGGGCAATCAGCCCCAGCATTTT | CASGLGAGILGNQPQHF
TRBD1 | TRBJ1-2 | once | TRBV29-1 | TGCAGCGCCTCGGGACAGCTTGGCTACTATGGCTACACCTTC | CSASGQLGYYGYTF
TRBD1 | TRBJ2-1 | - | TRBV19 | TGTGCCAGTAGTGTGACAGGGGGCGCTTACAATGAGCAGTTCTTC | CASSVTGGAYNEQFF
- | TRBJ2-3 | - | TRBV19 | TGTGCCAGTAGTGCGAGATCGGCAGATACGCAGTATTTT | CASSARSADTQYF
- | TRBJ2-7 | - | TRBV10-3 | TGTGCCATCAGTGAGCCAGGGATTTACGAGCAGTACTTC | CAISEPGIYEQYF
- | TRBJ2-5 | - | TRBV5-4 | TGTGCCAGCAGCTTGCGGAGCAGTCTCCAAGAGACCCAGTACTTC | CASSLRSSLQETQYF
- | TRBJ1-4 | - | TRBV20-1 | TGCGTGACCGGGTATAATGAAAAACTGTTTTTT | CVTGYNEKLFF
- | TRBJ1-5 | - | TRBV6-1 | TGTGCCAGCAGTGAAGGAGGCGTCCAGCCCCAGCATTTT | CASSEGGVQPQHF
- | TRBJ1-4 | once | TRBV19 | TGTGCCAGTAGTAGCTCCACTCCGGGAGAGAGTAGTAAAAAACTGTTTTTT | CASSSSTPGESSKKLFF
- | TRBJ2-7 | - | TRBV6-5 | TGTGCCAGCAGCCTTGACTTCGCCGACGAGCAGTACTTC | CASSLDFADEQYF
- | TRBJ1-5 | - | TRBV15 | TGTGCCACCAGCAGAGATAACAGCTATCAGCCCCAGCATTTT | CATSRDNSYQPQHF
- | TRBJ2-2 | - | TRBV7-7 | TGTGCCAGCAGCCGAGGAACCGGGGAGCTGTTTTTT | CASSRGTGELFF
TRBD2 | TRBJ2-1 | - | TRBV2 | TGTGCCAGCCGACTTCAACTAGCGGGCCGAGCCGGGGATGAGCAGTTCTTC | CASRLQLAGRAGDEQFF
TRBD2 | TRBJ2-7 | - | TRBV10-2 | TGCGCCAGCAGTGTGGGGACTAGCGGGGGCTCTTTCCCCTACGAGCAGTACTTC | CASSVGTSGGSFPYEQYF
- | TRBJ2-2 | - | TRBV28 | TGTGCCAGCAGTTTCGGTAGCTCCGACACCGGGGAGCTGTTTTTT | CASSFGSSDTGELFF
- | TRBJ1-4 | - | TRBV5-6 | TGTGCCAGCAGCTCGGGAGGGGAATGGGAAAAACTGTTTTTT | CASSSGGEWEKLFF
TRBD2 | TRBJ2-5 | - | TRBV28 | TGTGCCAGCAGTCCTTCGGGACTATCTCAAGAGACCCAGTACTTC | CASSPSGLSQETQYF
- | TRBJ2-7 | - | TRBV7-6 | TGTGCCAGCAGCTTAGCGCCAGGTGCTCTCACCTACGAGCAGTACTTC | CASSLAPGALTYEQYF
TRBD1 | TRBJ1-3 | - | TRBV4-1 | TGCGCCAGCACCACCGGGACAGGGGTTGGAAACACCATATATTTT | CASTTGTGVGNTIYF
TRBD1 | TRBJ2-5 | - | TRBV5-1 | TGCGCCAGCAGCTGGTCGGGACAGCCTCAAGAGACCCAGTACTTC | CASSWSGQPQETQYF
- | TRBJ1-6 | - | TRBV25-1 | TGTGCCAGCAGTGACGGAGTCTCTAATTCACCCCTCCACTTT | CASSDGVSNSPLHF
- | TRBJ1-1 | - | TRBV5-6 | TGTGCCAGCAGCTTGGAACGTGGAGACACTGAAGCTTTCTTT | CASSLERGDTEAFF
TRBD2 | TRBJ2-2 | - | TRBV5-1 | TGCGCCAGCAGCTCGCAGGGAGGGGCCGGGGAGCTGTTTTTT | CASSSQGGAGELFF
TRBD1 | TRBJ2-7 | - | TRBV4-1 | TGCGCCAGCAGCCAAGGATCGGGACAGGGGATGTACGAGCAGTACTTC | CASSQGSGQGMYEQYF
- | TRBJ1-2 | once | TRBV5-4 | TGTGCCAGCAGCTTGGCCACAGGAGGGCGCCAAGGCTACACCTTC | CASSLATGGRQGYTF
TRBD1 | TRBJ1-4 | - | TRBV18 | TGTGCCAGCTCACGAACACAGGGGGCTGGTGAAAAACTGTTTTTT | CASSRTQGAGEKLFF
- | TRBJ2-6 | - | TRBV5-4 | TGTGCCAGCAGCTTCTCGGGGACTGGGGCCAACGTCCTGACTTTC | CASSFSGTGANVLTF
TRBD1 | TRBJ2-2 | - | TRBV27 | TGTGCCAGCAGTCCAAGGACAGGGGGCGTCGGGGAGCTGTTTTTT | CASSPRTGGVGELFF